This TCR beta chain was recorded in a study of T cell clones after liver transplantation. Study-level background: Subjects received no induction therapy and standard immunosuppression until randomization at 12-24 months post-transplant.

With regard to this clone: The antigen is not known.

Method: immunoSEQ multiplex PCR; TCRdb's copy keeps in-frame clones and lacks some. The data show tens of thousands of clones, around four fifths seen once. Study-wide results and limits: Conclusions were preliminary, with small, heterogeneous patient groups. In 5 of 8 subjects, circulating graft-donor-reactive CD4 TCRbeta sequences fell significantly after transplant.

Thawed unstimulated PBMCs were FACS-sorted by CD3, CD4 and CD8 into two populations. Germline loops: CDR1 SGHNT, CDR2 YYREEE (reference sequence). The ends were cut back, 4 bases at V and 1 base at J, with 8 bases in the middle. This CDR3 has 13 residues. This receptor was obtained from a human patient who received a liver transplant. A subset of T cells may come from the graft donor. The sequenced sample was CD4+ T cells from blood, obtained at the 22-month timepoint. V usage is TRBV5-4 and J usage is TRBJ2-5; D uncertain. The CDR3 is CASSQLPQETQYF. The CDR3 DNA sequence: TGTGCCAGCAGCCAGCTGCCCCAAGAGACCCAGTACTTC.